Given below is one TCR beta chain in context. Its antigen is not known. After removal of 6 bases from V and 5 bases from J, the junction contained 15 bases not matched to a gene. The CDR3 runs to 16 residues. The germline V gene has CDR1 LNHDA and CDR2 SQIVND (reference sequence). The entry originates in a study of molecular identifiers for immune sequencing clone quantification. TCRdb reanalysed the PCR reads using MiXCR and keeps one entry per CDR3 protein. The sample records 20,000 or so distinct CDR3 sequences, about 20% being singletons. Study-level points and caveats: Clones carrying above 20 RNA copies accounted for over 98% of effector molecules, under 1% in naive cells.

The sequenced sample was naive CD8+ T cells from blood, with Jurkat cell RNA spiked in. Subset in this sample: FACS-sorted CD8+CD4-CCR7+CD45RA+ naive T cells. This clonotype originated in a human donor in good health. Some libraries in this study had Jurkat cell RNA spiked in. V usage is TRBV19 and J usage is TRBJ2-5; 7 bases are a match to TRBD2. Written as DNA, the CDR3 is TGTGCCAGTAGCCAAAAGACTAGCCCGCTCCGGGAGACCCAGTACTTC. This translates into CASSQKTSPLRETQYF.